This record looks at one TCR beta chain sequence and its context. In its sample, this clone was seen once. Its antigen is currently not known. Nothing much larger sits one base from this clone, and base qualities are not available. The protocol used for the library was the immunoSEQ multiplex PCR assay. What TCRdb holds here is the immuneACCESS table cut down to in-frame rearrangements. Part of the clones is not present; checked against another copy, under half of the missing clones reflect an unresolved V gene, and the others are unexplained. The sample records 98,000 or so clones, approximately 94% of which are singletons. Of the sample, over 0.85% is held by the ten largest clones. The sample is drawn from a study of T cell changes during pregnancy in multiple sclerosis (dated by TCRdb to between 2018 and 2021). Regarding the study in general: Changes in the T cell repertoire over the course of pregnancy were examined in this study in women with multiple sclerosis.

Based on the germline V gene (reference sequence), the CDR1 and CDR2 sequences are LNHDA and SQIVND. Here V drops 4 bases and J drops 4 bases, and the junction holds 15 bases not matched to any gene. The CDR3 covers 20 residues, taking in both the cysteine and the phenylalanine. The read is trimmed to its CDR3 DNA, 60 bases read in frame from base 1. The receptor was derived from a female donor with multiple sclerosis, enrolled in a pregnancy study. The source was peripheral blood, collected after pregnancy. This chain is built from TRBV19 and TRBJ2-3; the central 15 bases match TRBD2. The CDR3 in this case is CASSTGTGLAGGSIPDTQYF. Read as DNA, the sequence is TGTGCCAGTAGTACCGGGACCGGACTAGCGGGAGGGAGTATTCCAGATACGCAGTATTTT.